These 28 T cell receptor beta chains share one sample of origin, sequenced in a study of shared clonotypes between healthy human individuals. Profiled with immunoSEQ multiplex PCR; TCRdb holds only in-frame clones, not every one. This sample has 2 million to 3 million clones, with more than 85% found just once. The sequenced material came from naive CD4+ T cells from PBMCs. Subset indicated: CD45RA+ positively selected. These receptors all come from a man between 18 and 35 years old in good health. Some clones in this sample may be carry-over from other donors' samples.

This chain links TRBV7-3 with TRBJ2-3; possibly TRBD1 or TRBD2 for D (5 bases each). V was cut by 2 bases and J by 2 bases, with 11 bases left in between. The germline CDR1 and CDR2 sequences are SGHTA and FQGTGA. The length of the CDR3 is 15 residues. CDR3 sequence: CASSLGASLTDTQYF. The CDR3 DNA reads TGTGCCAGCAGCTTAGGGGCTAGCCTCACAGATACGCAGTATTTT.

This sequence joins TRBV7-2 and TRBJ2-7; D gene ambiguous. CDR3 length equals 16 residues. CDR1 is SGHTA, CDR2 FQGNSA, per germline. Trimming left V 5 bases short and J 0 bases short, with 17 bases between. The CDR3 sequence: CASSVTSDTFSYEQYF. The CDR3 DNA follows: TGTGCCAGCAGCGTTACATCAGATACCTTCTCCTACGAGCAGTACTTC.

DNA for the CDR3: TGTGCCAGCAGTTTATCCCCAGGGATGGGCTATGGCTACACCTTC. This gives the protein CASSLSPGMGYGYTF. The chain uses TRBV28 and TRBJ1-2, with TRBD1 as a possible D gene (5 bases). Trimming took off 1 base at V and 4 bases at J, with 13 bases between the two ends. Germline values: CDR1 MDHEN, CDR2 SYDVKM. The CDR3 extends over 15 amino acids.

V usage is TRBV30 and J usage is TRBJ1-2; unclear D gene. Germline CDR1 reads GTSNPN; CDR2 reads SVGIG (reference sequence). The length of the CDR3 is 14 residues. The V gene lost 5 bases and the J gene lost 5 bases, with 18 bases spanning the gap. CDR3 sequence: CAWDPRSKRYGYTF. CDR3 in DNA: TGTGCCTGGGATCCCCGGTCGAAAAGATATGGCTACACCTTC.

The chain carries TRBV19 and TRBJ1-1, with a tentative D call TRBD1 (5 bases). V lost 5 bases, J lost 8 bases, and 21 bases lay in between. Germline CDR1 and CDR2: LNHDA and SQIVND (reference sequence). CDR3 size: 15 residues. CDR3 DNA: TGTGCCAGTAGTCTCTCAGGGCCTAGGTCGTTCGAAGCTTTCTTT. Translating gives CASSLSGPRSFEAFF.

This chain links TRBV5-4 with TRBJ2-2; TRBD2 is a possible D gene (6 bases). Trimming stripped 4 bases from V and 5 bases from J, with 24 bases between. The CDR3 totals 18 residues. Germline CDR1 reads SGHNT; CDR2 reads YYREEE (reference sequence). In DNA form, the CDR3 reads TGTGCCAGCAGCCTACGGACTATTAAAGTACAGAGGACCGGGGAGCTGTTTTTT. This codes for CASSLRTIKVQRTGELFF.

This sequence joins TRBV2 and TRBJ1-5; D unresolved. The germline V gene has CDR1 SNHLY and CDR2 FYNNEI. The CDR3 extends over 13 amino acids. V dropped 6 bases and J dropped 7 bases, with 13 bases sitting between them. The CDR3: CASRPRLVQPQHF. CDR3 in DNA: TGTGCCAGCAGGCCCCGACTTGTACAGCCCCAGCATTTT.

The chain carries TRBV28 and TRBJ1-2; no clear D. Germline assignment: CDR1 MDHEN and CDR2 SYDVKM. Trimming stripped 3 bases from V and 4 bases from J, with 9 bases between. The CDR3 consists of 13 residues. CDR3 protein: CASSFGRTYGYTF. CDR3 bases: TGTGCCAGCAGTTTCGGGCGGACCTATGGCTACACCTTC.

This clone has a handful of counts. This sample also contains other DNA sequences that code for the same CDR3. V gene TRBV2 combines with J gene TRBJ1-1; D uncertain. Germline V gene data show CDR1 as SNHLY and CDR2 as FYNNEI. V was trimmed by 1 base and J by 3 bases, leaving 6 bases between them. The length of the CDR3 is 13 residues. The CDR3 here is CASSEGGYTEAFF. CDR3 DNA: TGTGCCAGCAGTGAAGGCGGGTACACTGAAGCTTTCTTT.

This chain joins TRBV7-9 and TRBJ2-7, with D possibly TRBD1 on 6 matching bases. The CDR3 spans 15 residues. Germline V gene data show CDR1 as SEHNR and CDR2 as FQNEAQ (reference sequence). Trimming shortened V by 5 bases and J by 1 base, and 15 bases separated the two germline ends. For the CDR3, the DNA is TGTGCCAGCAGCCTTCGACAGGAGCCTTCCTACGAGCAGTACTTC. Its protein is CASSLRQEPSYEQYF.

The DNA for the CDR3 is TGCGCCAGCAGCTACCCGCGGGATGAGCAGTACTTC. It codes for CASSYPRDEQYF. This chain connects TRBV5-1 to TRBJ2-7; tentatively, D is TRBD2 (6 bases). There are 12 residues in the CDR3. Trimming shortened V by 3 bases and J by 7 bases, and 11 bases separated the two germline ends. Looked up from germline, CDR1 is SGHRS and CDR2 is YFSETQ.

The chain carries TRBV18 and TRBJ1-3; D is undetermined. The V end was cut by 3 bases, the J end by 0 bases, with 12 bases between. From germline, CDR1 is KGHSH and CDR2 LQKENI. There are 16 residues in the CDR3. The CDR3, as DNA: TGTGCCAGCTCACCGGCGCAGAGCCTCTCTGGAAACACCATATATTTT. This gives the protein CASSPAQSLSGNTIYF.

The J gene is TRBJ2-7, the V gene TRBV7-8, with D perhaps matching TRBD1 (5 bases). Germline loops: CDR1 SGHVS, CDR2 FQNEAQ. The CDR3 is 15 amino acids. V dropped 5 bases and J dropped 5 bases, with 19 bases sitting between them. The CDR3 region has the DNA TGTGCCAGCAGCCTGTTAGGGGAAGGGGAAGACGAGCAGTACTTC. Translated, it gives CASSLLGEGEDEQYF. The whole variable domain, filled in from reference TRBV7-8 and TRBJ2-7, reads GAGVSQSPRYKVAKRGQDVALRCDPISGHVSLFWYQQALGQGPEFLTYFQNEAQLDKSGLPSDRFFAERPEGSVSTLKIQRTQQEDSAVYLCASSLLGEGEDEQYFGPGTRLTVT.

The chain recombines TRBV28 with TRBJ1-5; D is unclear. The CDR3 is 12 residues long. Trimming stripped 6 bases from V and 7 bases from J, with 10 bases between. CDR1 MDHEN and CDR2 SYDVKM come from the germline V gene. CDR3 in amino acids: CASSPSVQPQHF. The CDR3, as DNA: TGTGCCAGCAGCCCAAGTGTACAGCCCCAGCATTTT.

This chain links TRBV11-2 with TRBJ1-1, with D possibly TRBD1 on 5 matching bases. Trimming cost V 6 bases and J 11 bases, with 16 bases left between them. Germline values: CDR1 SGHAT, CDR2 FQNNGV. This CDR3 has 12 amino acids. In DNA form, the CDR3 reads TGTGCCAGCAGTCTCAGAGGAGGGGAGGCTTTCTTT. Its translation is CASSLRGGEAFF.

V and J are TRBV5-1 and TRBJ1-1; D unclear. V lost 0 bases, J lost 4 bases, and 7 bases lay in between. CDR3 size: 13 residues. Germline CDR1 is SGHRS and CDR2 is YFSETQ. The CDR3 protein is CASSLVWSTEAFF. DNA for the CDR3: TGCGCCAGCAGCTTGGTCTGGAGCACTGAAGCTTTCTTT. The whole variable domain, remainder taken from reference TRBV5-1 and TRBJ1-1, is KAGVTQTPRYLIKTRGQQVTLSCSPISGHRSVSWYQQTPGQGLQFLFEYFSETQRNKGNFPGRFSGRQFSNSRSEMNVSTLELGDSALYLCASSLVWSTEAFFGQGTRLTVV.

The chain carries TRBV5-1 and TRBJ2-6; D remains ambiguous. This CDR3 has 16 amino acids. Trimming pared 4 bases from V and 0 bases from J, leaving 11 bases between. In germline, CDR1 is SGHRS, CDR2 YFSETQ. This CDR3 is CASSLRRSSGANVLTF. The DNA for the CDR3 is TGCGCCAGCAGCCTCCGACGGTCCTCTGGGGCCAACGTCCTGACTTTC.

The chain employs TRBV28 and TRBJ2-1; D remains unclear. Per the germline V gene, CDR1 is MDHEN and CDR2 is SYDVKM. The CDR3 runs to 15 residues. V lost 5 bases, J lost 2 bases, and 13 bases lay in between. The CDR3 spells CASSRTDQTYNEQFF. The CDR3 DNA sequence: TGTGCCAGCAGTAGGACGGACCAAACCTACAATGAGCAGTTCTTC.

The rearrangement uses TRBV11-3 and TRBJ2-1; D is perhaps TRBD1 (6 bases). Germline CDR1 SGHNT, CDR2 YENEEA. The CDR3 is 19 amino acids. V shed 0 bases and J shed 2 bases, with 20 bases lying between them. CDR3 residues: CASSLDGLIQDRTYNEQFF. In DNA, the CDR3 is TGTGCCAGCAGCTTAGATGGTCTAATCCAAGACAGGACCTACAATGAGCAGTTCTTC.

V and J are TRBV5-1 and TRBJ1-2; TRBD1 aligns across 7 bases. Germline loops: CDR1 SGHRS, CDR2 YFSETQ. This CDR3 is 18 amino acids long. The V segment lost 1 base and the J segment 4 bases; nucleotides outside the gene matches: 16. CDR3 residues: CASSLSPTGQSYFYGYTF. The CDR3 bases are TGCGCCAGCAGCTTGTCCCCGACGGGACAGTCGTATTTCTATGGCTACACCTTC.

The rearrangement joins TRBV28 to TRBJ2-3; 8 bases line up with TRBD2. The CDR3 runs 15 residues. CDR1 and CDR2 from the germline V gene are MDHEN and SYDVKM. V lost 3 bases to trimming and J lost 1 base; unmatched junction nucleotides: 3. The CDR3 DNA sequence: TGTGCCAGCAGTTTTGCAGCGGGAGGCACAGATACGCAGTATTTT. This codes for CASSFAAGGTDTQYF.

The chain recombines TRBV11-2 with TRBJ1-2; 8 bases are a match to TRBD1. This CDR3 comprises 14 residues. Germline CDR1 and CDR2: SGHAT and FQNNGV. V lost 3 bases, J lost 4 bases, and 4 bases stayed unmatched. The CDR3 DNA sequence: TGTGCCAGCAGCTTGACAGGGGCCGTCTATGGCTACACCTTC. As protein: CASSLTGAVYGYTF.

The rearrangement links TRBV28 to TRBJ2-7; 14 bases fit TRBD2. From germline, CDR1 is MDHEN and CDR2 SYDVKM. The CDR3 loop spans 17 amino acids. V shed 6 bases, J shed 3 bases, and the junction held 10 bases outside the gene matches. The CDR3 bases are TGTGCCAGCAGACGAAGGACTAGCGGGAGGACCATCTACGAGCAGTACTTC. It codes for CASRRRTSGRTIYEQYF. The entire variable domain, with the rest obtained from reference TRBV28 and TRBJ2-7, is as follows: DVKVTQSSRYLVKRTGEKVFLECVQDMDHENMFWYRQDPGLGLRLIYFSYDVKMKEKGDIPEGYSVSREKKERFSLILESASTNQTSMYLCASRRRTSGRTIYEQYFGPGTRLTVT.

The chain recombines TRBV19 with TRBJ1-4, with 10 bases fitting TRBD1. The germline V gene has CDR1 LNHDA and CDR2 SQIVND (reference sequence). The length of the CDR3 is 16 residues. Trimming cost V 5 bases and J 7 bases; bases outside gene matches: 10. Written as DNA, the CDR3 is TGTGCCAGTAGTGTGACAGGGGGCGCAACGCGTGAAAAACTGTTTTTT. It translates to CASSVTGGATREKLFF.

Details on this clone: This specimen includes other DNA sequences encoding the same CDR3. The V and J genes are TRBV7-3 and TRBJ2-1; D is tentatively TRBD1 or TRBD2 (5 bases each). Per the germline V gene, CDR1 is SGHTA and CDR2 is FQGTGA. With 3 bases removed from V and 4 bases from J, the gap between germline ends came to 10 bases. CDR3 size: 14 residues. This CDR3 reads CASSLDGGYNEQFF. CDR3 DNA: TGTGCCAGCAGCTTGGATGGGGGATACAATGAGCAGTTCTTC.

The gene calls are TRBV7-6 and TRBJ2-7, with 9 bases lining up with TRBD2. This CDR3 has 16 amino acids. Germline assignment: CDR1 SGHVS and CDR2 FNYEAQ. V gave up 2 bases and J gave up 6 bases; unmatched junction bases: 11. CDR3 nucleotides: TGTGCCAGCAGCTTAATTCGCGTCGGGACTAGCAGCGAGCAGTACTTC. Protein: CASSLIRVGTSSEQYF.

The genes are TRBV28 and TRBJ2-3, with D maybe TRBD1 (6 bases). Germline assignment: CDR1 MDHEN and CDR2 SYDVKM. The CDR3 covers 15 residues. V was clipped by 6 bases and J by 1 base, with 14 bases between them. Written as DNA, the CDR3 is TGTGCCAGCAGCCAACAGGGTGATCGCACAGATACGCAGTATTTT. This translates into CASSQQGDRTDTQYF.

As to this clone: Other DNA sequences of this sample code for an identical CDR3. The chain combines TRBV5-1 with TRBJ2-7; 11 nucleotides agree with TRBD2. The V segment lost 1 base and the J segment 3 bases; nucleotides outside the gene matches: 3. This CDR3 is built from 15 residues. Germline CDR1 and CDR2: SGHRS and YFSETQ. In nucleotides, the CDR3 is TGCGCCAGCAGCTTGTCCACTAGCGGGAGCTACGAGCAGTACTTC. Translation: CASSLSTSGSYEQYF.